This T cell receptor (beta chain) was recorded in a study of CD8+ T cells in alopecia areata. Study details: Each of the treated patients was given oral tofacitinib, 5 to 10 mg twice daily, for moderate-to-severe alopecia areata.

Remarks on this clone: Its antigen remains unidentified.

Study-level findings and limits: Patients displayed less clarity in TCR sharing than mice, a finding possibly related to HLA.

Extracted RNA was reverse transcribed into cDNA, the sequencing template. Repertoires were generated with immunoSEQ multiplex PCR, while TCRdb's copy carries only in-frame clones and drops some. Among under 110,000 clones, approximately 63% were seen once, and the ten largest hold roughly 15%. Trimming took 5 bases from V and 4 from J; bases not matched to a gene: 19. This CDR3 has 18 residues. Germline CDR1 is SEHNR and CDR2 is FQNEAQ (reference sequence). Treatment reported: oral pan-JAK inhibitor, 5-10 mg twice daily. The chain joins TRBV7-9 to TRBJ1-2; 7 bases fit TRBD1. This sample comprised CD8+ T cells sorted from blood, obtained at approximately week 56, from a patient treated with tofacitinib. This sequence originates from a human donor with alopecia areata. In DNA form, the CDR3 reads TGTGCCAGCAGCCCAGTCGGGTCGACAGGGAGCAACGGCTATGGCTACACCTTC. This translates into CASSPVGSTGSNGYGYTF.